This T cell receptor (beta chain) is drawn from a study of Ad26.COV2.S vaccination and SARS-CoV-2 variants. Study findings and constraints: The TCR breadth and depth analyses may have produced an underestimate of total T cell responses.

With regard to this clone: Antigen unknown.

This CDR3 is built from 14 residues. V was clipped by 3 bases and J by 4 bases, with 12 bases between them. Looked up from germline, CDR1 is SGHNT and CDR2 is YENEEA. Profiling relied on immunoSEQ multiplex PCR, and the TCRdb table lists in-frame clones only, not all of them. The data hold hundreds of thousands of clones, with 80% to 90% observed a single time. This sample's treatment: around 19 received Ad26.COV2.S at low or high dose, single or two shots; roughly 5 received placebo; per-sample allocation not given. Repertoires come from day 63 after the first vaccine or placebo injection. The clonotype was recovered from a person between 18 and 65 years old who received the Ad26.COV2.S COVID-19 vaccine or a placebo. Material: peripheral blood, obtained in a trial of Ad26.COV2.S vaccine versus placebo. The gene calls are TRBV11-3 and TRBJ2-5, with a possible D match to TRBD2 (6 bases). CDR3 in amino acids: CASSFSGTGETQYF. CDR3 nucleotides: TGTGCCAGCAGCTTCTCCGGGACTGGAGAGACCCAGTACTTC.